The 28 T cell receptor beta chains listed next were all sequenced from one sample in a study of long-term antiretroviral therapy in people with HIV (dated by TCRdb to the early 2020s). The immunoSEQ hsTCRB v3.0 assay was used at survey level resolution to sequence the TRB variable region. Sourced from immuneACCESS, this table was stored by TCRdb with only in-frame sequences that have V and J called. A share of the clones is absent; for the studies checked, an unresolved V gene accounts for under half, and the remainder has no known explanation. Here the sample has some 29,000 clones; about 94% occur a single time. 10% of the sample goes to the ten largest clones. The sequenced sample was unsorted PBMCs, obtained 6.2 years after starting antiretroviral therapy. The source of these receptors is a man aged 40-49 years with HIV.

This chain links TRBV5-5 with TRBJ2-5, with D maybe TRBD2 (5 bases). Trimming removed 1 base at V and 4 bases at J, with 11 bases between. The CDR3 has 14 residues. Germline lookup yields CDR1 SGHKS and CDR2 YYEKEE (reference sequence). The chain's CDR3 is CASSLLGDGETQYF. CDR3 DNA: TGTGCCAGCAGCTTGTTGGGAGACGGAGAGACCCAGTACTTC.

J is TRBJ2-7 and V is TRBV11-2; perhaps TRBD1 as D (5 bases). V was shortened by 4 bases and J by 11 bases, with 21 bases between the two germline ends. The CDR3 sequence is 14 residues long. Germline V gives CDR1 SGHAT, CDR2 FQNNGV. CDR3 sequence (DNA): TGTGCCAGCAGCTCGGCAGGGCGTAGTTATCGAGAGTACTTC. It specifies CASSSAGRSYREYF.

The gene calls are TRBV5-8 and TRBJ1-1; perhaps TRBD1 as D (6 bases). The CDR3 extends over 12 amino acids. The germline V and J ends were trimmed by 4 bases and 5 bases, with 9 bases remaining between them. The V gene's germline CDR1 is SGHTS and CDR2 YDEGEE. The CDR3 loop is CASSTGQTEAFF. The CDR3 coding sequence is TGTGCCAGCAGCACAGGACAGACTGAAGCTTTCTTT. The full variable domain, with the rest looked up from reference TRBV5-8 and TRBJ1-1, is EAGVTQSPTHLIKTRGQQATLRCSPISGHTSVYWYQQALGLGLQFLLWYDEGEERNRGNFPPRFSGRQFPNYSSELNVNALELEDSALYLCASSTGQTEAFFGQGTRLTVV.

This sequence joins TRBV4-1 and TRBJ1-5, with D unresolved. CDR3 length: 15 amino acids. The V gene's germline CDR1 is MGHRA and CDR2 YSYEKL. Trimming pared 4 bases from V and 0 bases from J, leaving 10 bases between. The CDR3 protein is CASSPQWNSNQPQHF. The CDR3 DNA is TGCGCCAGCAGCCCTCAGTGGAATAGCAATCAGCCCCAGCATTTT.

The V gene is TRBV27, the J gene TRBJ2-7, with 9 nucleotides matching TRBD1. This CDR3 contains 18 residues. After removal of 5 bases from V and 2 bases from J, the junction contained 16 bases not matched to a gene. Per the germline V gene, CDR1 is MNHEY and CDR2 is SMNVEV (reference sequence). The CDR3 loop reads CASSASWMGGTGTYEQYF. The CDR3 DNA follows: TGTGCCAGCAGTGCCTCTTGGATGGGGGGGACAGGGACCTACGAGCAGTACTTC.

The chain has TRBV7-3 and TRBJ2-5; maybe TRBD2 (5 bases). CDR1 is SGHTA and CDR2 is FQGTGA in the germline V gene. This CDR3 is 13 amino acids long. Trimming cost V 2 bases and J 5 bases, with 9 bases left between them. CDR3 nucleotide sequence: TGTGCCAGCAGCTTAGGACTGGGGGAGACCCAGTACTTC. Its translation is CASSLGLGETQYF.

The chain couples TRBV27 to TRBJ1-1; possibly TRBD1 for D (5 bases). CDR3 length equals 15 residues. V lost 11 bases and J lost 0, with 19 bases in between. Looked up from germline, CDR1 is MNHEY and CDR2 is SMNVEV (reference sequence). DNA for the CDR3: TGTGCCTCGAAGGGAGGGGATAGGGTGAACACTGAAGCTTTCTTT. This translates into CASKGGDRVNTEAFF.

This clone has just one count. The chain couples TRBV5-4 to TRBJ2-2; tentatively, D is TRBD2 (5 bases). The V and J ends lost 4 bases and 0 bases respectively, with 13 bases between them. CDR3 length equals 16 residues. Germline CDR1 is SGHNT and CDR2 is YYREEE (reference sequence). The CDR3 loop reads CASSRTSIPNTGELFF. The CDR3, as DNA: TGTGCCAGCAGCCGTACTAGTATCCCGAACACCGGGGAGCTGTTTTTT.

The chain recombines TRBV9 with TRBJ1-2; 8 bases are shared with TRBD1. The CDR3 contains 18 residues. From germline, CDR1 is SGDLS and CDR2 YYNGEE. Trimming removed 0 bases from V and 4 bases from J; junction bases left unmatched: 14. The CDR3 here is CASSVAGTGPLGIYGYTF. Written as DNA, the CDR3 is TGTGCCAGCAGCGTAGCCGGGACAGGACCCCTCGGGATCTATGGCTACACCTTC. Drawing the rest from reference TRBV9 and TRBJ1-2, the complete variable domain is DSGVTQTPKHLITATGQRVTLRCSPRSGDLSVYWYQQSLDQGLQFLIQYYNGEERAKGNILERFSAQQFPDLHSELNLSSLELGDSALYFCASSVAGTGPLGIYGYTFGSGTRLTVV.

This chain connects TRBV5-1 to TRBJ1-1; D gene uncertain. CDR1 and CDR2 (germline): SGHRS, YFSETQ. This CDR3 comprises 15 residues. With 4 bases removed from V and 0 bases from J, the gap between germline ends came to 13 bases. DNA of the CDR3: TGCGCCAGCAGCACGCACCCCGGGGTGAACACTGAAGCTTTCTTT. This gives the protein CASSTHPGVNTEAFF.

The chain uses TRBV11-2 and TRBJ1-5, with D perhaps TRBD1 (6 bases). Trimming pared 7 bases from V and 6 bases from J, leaving 13 bases between. Germline V gene sequence: CDR1 SGHAT, CDR2 FQNNGV. CDR3 size: 13 residues. The CDR3 bases are TGTGCCAGCACAGGGGCTGAGAGTCAGCCCCAGCATTTT. It codes for CASTGAESQPQHF.

The rearrangement joins TRBV12-1 to TRBJ2-7. TRBV12-1 is flagged as a pseudogene. The CDR3 is 10 amino acids. The CDR3 protein is CASPSYEQYF. In DNA form, the CDR3 reads TGTGCCAGCCCCTCCTACGAGCAGTACTTC.

The rearrangement joins TRBV6-1 to TRBJ2-5; possibly TRBD2 for D (7 bases). This CDR3 is 14 amino acids long. The germline V gene has CDR1 MNHNS and CDR2 SASEGT. V lost 8 bases to trimming and J lost 0 bases, with 13 bases between them. The chain's CDR3 is CASGRGGYQETQYF. CDR3 nucleotides: TGTGCCAGCGGAAGGGGGGGGTACCAAGAGACCCAGTACTTC.

The chain links TRBV7-8 to TRBJ1-5, with D hard to call. Germline CDR1 and CDR2: SGHVS and FQNEAQ. The CDR3 length is 17 residues. V was clipped by 2 bases and J by 1 base, with 15 bases between them. The CDR3 here is CASSLWVGSGSNQPQHF. CDR3 DNA: TGTGCCAGCAGCTTATGGGTCGGTTCTGGGAGCAATCAGCCCCAGCATTTT.

The chain employs TRBV11-2 and TRBJ2-1; tentatively, D is TRBD1 (5 bases). CDR1 and CDR2 (germline): SGHAT, FQNNGV. The CDR3 covers 16 residues. V lost 3 bases and J 5 bases, leaving 17 bases between the germline ends. CDR3 sequence (DNA): TGTGCCAGCAGCTTTAACATAGGGGCTAACGACAATGAGCAGTTCTTC. It specifies CASSFNIGANDNEQFF.

The chain has TRBV6-1 and TRBJ1-6; D is unclear. Germline values: CDR1 MNHNS, CDR2 SASEGT. This CDR3 region has 15 residues. V was trimmed by 11 bases and J by 0 bases, leaving 14 bases between them. Written as DNA, the CDR3 is TGTGCCGTTTACATGGTCGGCTCCTATAATTCACCCCTCCACTTT. Its protein is CAVYMVGSYNSPLHF.

The V gene is TRBV2, the J gene TRBJ2-5, with D perhaps matching TRBD2 (5 bases). Germline V gene data show CDR1 as SNHLY and CDR2 as FYNNEI. CDR3 length equals 11 residues. V was cut by 8 bases and J by 4 bases, with 8 bases left in between. The CDR3 DNA sequence: TGTGCCAGCGACGAGGGAGAGACCCAGTACTTC. As protein: CASDEGETQYF.

The gene calls are TRBV5-1 and TRBJ2-5, with 11 nucleotides matching TRBD2. Germline V CDR1 and CDR2: SGHRS, YFSETQ. With 5 bases clipped from V and 3 bases from J, the junction kept 12 bases outside the gene matches. CDR3 length equals 17 residues. CDR3 in DNA: TGCGCCAGCAGGAGCGGACTAGCGGGTACCTTCAAAGAGACCCAGTACTTC. This gives the protein CASRSGLAGTFKETQYF.

The gene calls are TRBV14 and TRBJ1-1, with D possibly matching TRBD1 (6 bases). There are 17 residues in the CDR3. The V end lost 0 bases, the J end lost 0 bases, and 14 bases lay between the germline ends. Germline CDR1 SGHDN, CDR2 FVKESK. The CDR3 region is CASSQERGRDMNTEAFF. CDR3 coding DNA: TGTGCCAGCAGCCAAGAAAGGGGGAGGGACATGAACACTGAAGCTTTCTTT.

The chain carries TRBV7-2 and TRBJ2-1; D tentatively reads TRBD1 or TRBD2 (6 bases each). CDR1 is SGHTA and CDR2 is FQGNSA in the germline V gene. The CDR3 is 17 residues long. V was trimmed by 5 bases and J by 0 bases, leaving 17 bases between them. CDR3 coding DNA: TGTGCCAGCAGCCATCCCACCGGGGGCAGCTCCTACAATGAGCAGTTCTTC. Its translation: CASSHPTGGSSYNEQFF.

The rearrangement links TRBV11-2 to TRBJ2-2; TRBD2 aligns across 7 bases. The CDR3 consists of 16 residues. The trim removed 3 bases at V and 4 bases at J, leaving 8 bases unmatched. Germline CDR1 reads SGHAT; CDR2 reads FQNNGV. For the CDR3, the DNA is TGTGCCAGCAGCTTGACCGGGACTACGAGCACCGGGGAGCTGTTTTTT. Protein product: CASSLTGTTSTGELFF.

The J gene is TRBJ2-2, the V gene TRBV5-1; TRBD1 might be the D (6 bases). Germline CDR1 reads SGHRS; CDR2 reads YFSETQ. The CDR3 is 15 amino acids. Trimming took 4 bases from V and 3 from J, leaving 13 bases between them. The CDR3: CASSIWGQDTGELFF. The CDR3 DNA sequence: TGCGCCAGCAGCATTTGGGGGCAGGACACCGGGGAGCTGTTTTTT. Full variable domain (rest looked up from reference TRBV5-1 and TRBJ2-2): KAGVTQTPRYLIKTRGQQVTLSCSPISGHRSVSWYQQTPGQGLQFLFEYFSETQRNKGNFPGRFSGRQFSNSRSEMNVSTLELGDSALYLCASSIWGQDTGELFFGEGSRLTVL.

This chain links TRBV27 with TRBJ1-5; perhaps TRBD1 as D (6 bases). Germline CDR1 MNHEY, CDR2 SMNVEV (reference sequence). This CDR3 has 17 residues. Between the trimmed V and J ends, which lost 5 bases and 4 bases, there was a span of 21 bases. CDR3 sequence reads: CASSLGGGGPGNQPQHF. The CDR3 DNA sequence: TGTGCCAGCAGTCTAGGTGGGGGGGGCCCTGGGAATCAGCCCCAGCATTTT.

The gene calls are TRBV19 and TRBJ2-5, with D uncertain. With 4 bases removed from V and 4 bases from J, the gap between germline ends came to 10 bases. Germline-derived CDR1 and CDR2 are LNHDA and SQIVND (reference sequence). This CDR3 spans 13 amino acids. The CDR3 DNA reads as TGTGCCAGTAGTACAGATATTTTAGAGACCCAGTACTTC. It yields the protein CASSTDILETQYF. The variable domain in full, completed from reference TRBV19 and TRBJ2-5, reads DGGITQSPKYLFRKEGQNVTLSCEQNLNHDAMYWYRQDPGQGLRLIYYSQIVNDFQKGDIAEGYSVSREKKESFPLTVTSAQKNPTAFYLCASSTDILETQYFGPGTRLLVL.

CDR3 amino acids: CASSEYGGAFF. DNA of the CDR3: TGTGCCAGCAGTGAATATGGAGGAGCTTTCTTT. The chain employs TRBV6-5 and TRBJ1-1; D remains unclear. Germline V gene lookup returns CDR1 MNHEY and CDR2 SVGAGI. Trimming stripped 5 bases from V and 10 bases from J, with 11 bases between. This CDR3 has 11 residues.

The chain has TRBV21-1 and TRBJ2-6; the table names TRBD2, a call not compared with the DNA. TRBV21-1 is designated a pseudogene. The CDR3 totals 17 residues. CDR3 loop: CASSKGGTVSGANVLTF. CDR3 nucleotide sequence: TGTGCCAGCAGCAAAGGCGGAACTGTCTCTGGGGCCAACGTCCTGACTTTC.

This clone occurred once. The rearrangement uses TRBV5-4 and TRBJ2-3; no definite D call. CDR1 is SGHNT, CDR2 YYREEE, per germline (reference sequence). The CDR3 is 16 amino acids. V was trimmed by 4 bases and J by 3 bases, leaving 18 bases between them. The CDR3 region has the DNA TGTGCCAGCAGCCACTCCGACGGTAGTGATACAGATACGCAGTATTTT. As protein: CASSHSDGSDTDTQYF. Full variable domain (missing parts from reference TRBV5-4 and TRBJ2-3): ETGVTQSPTHLIKTRGQQVTLRCSSQSGHNTVSWYQQALGQGPQFIFQYYREEENGRGNFPPRFSGLQFPNYSSELNVNALELDDSALYLCASSHSDGSDTDTQYFGPGTRLTVL.

V usage is TRBV27 and J usage is TRBJ1-5; TRBD1 agrees at 10 bases. The CDR3 runs 17 residues. Germline CDR1 reads MNHEY; CDR2 reads SMNVEV (reference sequence). With V trimmed by 7 bases and J by 6 bases, 15 bases remained unmatched. The CDR3 spells CASNPWAMGQGRQPQHF. The CDR3 nucleotides read TGTGCCAGCAATCCCTGGGCCATGGGACAGGGGCGTCAGCCCCAGCATTTT.